Below are 24 T cell receptor beta chains sequenced from a single sample in a study of Ad26.COV2.S vaccination and SARS-CoV-2 variants. Profiled with immunoSEQ multiplex PCR; TCRdb holds only in-frame clones, not every one. The sample includes under 550,000 clones, more than 75% of them seen just once. Treatment here: over 15 received Ad26.COV2.S at low or high dose, single or two shots; about 5 received placebo; per-sample allocation not given. The study sampled participants on day 63 after the first vaccine or placebo injection. This sample comprised peripheral blood, obtained in a trial of Ad26.COV2.S vaccine versus placebo. These receptors came from a person aged 18-60 years who received the Ad26.COV2.S COVID-19 vaccine or a placebo.

This clone appeared a single time. The gene calls are TRBV6-2 or TRBV6-3 and TRBJ1-5; 9 bases align to TRBD1. Losses at the gene ends were 5 bases for V and 3 bases for J; bases not matched to a gene: 8. Germline values: CDR1 MNHEY, CDR2 SVGEGT. This CDR3 contains 16 residues. The CDR3 DNA reads TGTGCCAGCAGTGTCGATGGGACAGGGTTCAATCAGCCCCAGCATTTT. This gives the protein CASSVDGTGFNQPQHF.

This chain connects TRBV4-2 to TRBJ2-1; 9 nucleotides match TRBD1. CDR1 and CDR2 (germline): LGHNA, YNFKEQ. J gave up 0 bases and V 5 bases, and 5 bases lay outside the gene matches. The CDR3 has 16 amino acids. Here the CDR3 reads CASSLLTGGSYNEQFF. CDR3 coding DNA: TGTGCCAGCAGCTTGCTGACAGGGGGCTCCTACAATGAGCAGTTCTTC.

The chain employs TRBV7-6 and TRBJ2-7; 9 bases agree with TRBD1. The V gene end was trimmed by 6 bases and the J gene end by 1 base; junction bases not matched to a gene: 10. The length of the CDR3 is 16 residues. Germline V lookup: CDR1 SGHVS, CDR2 FNYEAQ. This CDR3 is CASSSMSGTGSYEQYF. DNA of the CDR3: TGTGCCAGCAGTTCGATGTCCGGGACAGGGTCCTACGAGCAGTACTTC.

The chain recombines TRBV3-1 (or the pseudogene TRBV3-2) with TRBJ1-5; maybe TRBD1 (6 bases). V was clipped by 0 bases and J by 6 bases, with 9 bases between them. Germline CDR1 reads LGHDT; CDR2 reads YNNKEL (reference sequence). This CDR3 is 14 amino acids long. The CDR3 region is CASSQERGGQPQHF. The CDR3 nucleotides are TGTGCCAGCAGCCAAGAACGAGGGGGTCAGCCCCAGCATTTT.

The rearrangement links TRBV10-3 to TRBJ1-5; tentative D call: TRBD1 (5 bases). Per germline, CDR1 ENHRY and CDR2 SYGVKD. V lost 2 bases and J lost 4, with 9 bases in between. The length of the CDR3 is 14 residues. In nucleotides, the CDR3 is TGTGCCATCAGTGAGGGAAGGGGTAATCAGCCCCAGCATTTT. Protein: CAISEGRGNQPQHF.

The gene calls are TRBV6-6 and TRBJ2-5; D assignment may be TRBD1 or TRBD2 (5 bases each). From germline, CDR1 is MNHNY and CDR2 SVGAGI (reference sequence). Trimming cost V 6 bases and J 5 bases, with 19 bases left between them. This CDR3 spans 15 amino acids. The CDR3 bases are TGTGCCAGCAGGCTCCGGGACCAGATGTTGGAGACCCAGTACTTC. As protein: CASRLRDQMLETQYF.

The chain carries TRBV18 and TRBJ2-7, with D possibly TRBD1 on 6 matching bases. CDR1 and CDR2 from the germline V gene are KGHSH and LQKENI. The CDR3 extends over 15 amino acids. The ends were cut back, 3 bases at V and 3 bases at J, with 15 bases in the middle. CDR3: CASSPQGFPDYEQYF. The CDR3 DNA is TGTGCCAGCTCACCTCAGGGGTTTCCCGACTACGAGCAGTACTTC. The full variable domain, in which reference TRBV18 and TRBJ2-7 provide the parts outside the CDR3, is NAGVMQNPRHLVRRRGQEARLRCSPMKGHSHVYWYRQLPEEGLKFMVYLQKENIIDESGMPKERFSAEFPKEGPSILRIQQVVRGDSAAYFCASSPQGFPDYEQYFGPGTRLTVT.

The chain couples TRBV7-6 to TRBJ1-6, with D perhaps TRBD1 (6 bases). Trimming left V 5 bases short and J 9 bases short, with 20 bases between. Germline values: CDR1 SGHVS, CDR2 FNYEAQ. The CDR3 extends over 16 amino acids. The CDR3 DNA reads TGTGCCAGCAGCCCAAGGGCAGGGGTAGTCGGTTCACCCCTCCACTTT. Encoded protein: CASSPRAGVVGSPLHF.

The rearrangement links TRBV28 to TRBJ2-3; D call uncertain. Trimming removed 3 bases at V and 2 bases at J, with 12 bases between. The CDR3 runs to 15 residues. Germline V lookup: CDR1 MDHEN, CDR2 SYDVKM. DNA for the CDR3: TGTGCCAGCAGTTTGCGACTTTATAACACAGATACGCAGTATTTT. Residues: CASSLRLYNTDTQYF.

The chain links TRBV6-1 to TRBJ1-5, with D perhaps matching TRBD1 (5 bases). CDR1 MNHNS and CDR2 SASEGT come from the germline V gene. The CDR3 length is 18 residues. The ends were cut back, 2 bases at V and 0 bases at J, with 17 bases in the middle. The CDR3 protein is CASSEMWGRGYSNQPQHF. For the CDR3, the DNA is TGTGCCAGCAGTGAAATGTGGGGACGGGGGTATAGCAATCAGCCCCAGCATTTT.

The gene calls are TRBV4-1 and TRBJ2-2; no clear D. CDR3 length equals 15 residues. Germline V gene sequence: CDR1 MGHRA, CDR2 YSYEKL. V lost 2 bases and J 6 bases, leaving 13 bases between the germline ends. Here the CDR3 reads CASSQRLSTPGELFF. The CDR3 coding sequence is TGCGCCAGCAGCCAAAGGCTGTCTACGCCCGGGGAGCTGTTTTTT.

The rearrangement joins TRBV7-8 to TRBJ1-2, with 9 bases aligning to TRBD1. This CDR3 has 14 amino acids. Germline V lookup: CDR1 SGHVS, CDR2 FQNEAQ. The V segment lost 4 bases and the J segment 6 bases; nucleotides outside the gene matches: 6. Written as DNA, the CDR3 is TGTGCCAGCAGCTCCCGGACAGGGGTCGATGGCTACACCTTC. This codes for CASSSRTGVDGYTF. The entire variable domain, with the rest obtained from reference TRBV7-8 and TRBJ1-2, is as follows: GAGVSQSPRYKVAKRGQDVALRCDPISGHVSLFWYQQALGQGPEFLTYFQNEAQLDKSGLPSDRFFAERPEGSVSTLKIQRTQQEDSAVYLCASSSRTGVDGYTFGSGTRLTVV.

The chain joins TRBV7-6 to TRBJ1-4; unclear D gene. The V gene's germline CDR1 is SGHVS and CDR2 FNYEAQ. CDR3 length: 13 residues. Trimming cost V 5 bases and J 4 bases, with 8 bases left between them. The CDR3 loop is CASSPNYNEKLFF. The CDR3 DNA sequence: TGTGCCAGCAGCCCGAACTATAATGAAAAACTGTTTTTT.

The J gene is TRBJ2-5, the V gene TRBV27; 12 nucleotides line up with TRBD2. Germline V gene lookup returns CDR1 MNHEY and CDR2 SMNVEV (reference sequence). CDR3 length equals 15 residues. Unmatched junction bases numbered 8, after V lost 6 bases and J lost 6 bases. The CDR3 DNA is TGTGCCAGCAGCCCCTGGACTAGCGGGGCCAAGACCCAGTACTTC. This sequence encodes CASSPWTSGAKTQYF.

This clone was detected only a few times. The missing conserved phenylalanine or tryptophan at the end of this CDR3 makes a read error likely. The DNA is omitted, as the CDR3 cannot be located on it reliably, and the CDR3 follows TCRdb's listing. The chain employs TRBV27 and TRBJ2-4; the listed D gene, TRBD1, was not tested against the DNA. CDR1 and CDR2 from the germline V gene are MNHEY and SMNVEV (reference sequence). The CDR3 is 10 amino acids in total, end residues counted. This chain's CDR3 is CASSKQGSGL.

The chain links TRBV7-9 to TRBJ1-2; TRBD1 is a possible D gene (6 bases). CDR1 SEHNR and CDR2 FQNEAQ come from the germline V gene (reference sequence). This CDR3 has 17 residues. V lost 2 bases, J lost 0 bases, and 16 bases lay in between. The CDR3 region has the DNA TGTGCCAGCAGCTTAAAGAACAGGGAGGCCTCTAACTATGGCTACACCTTC. As protein: CASSLKNREASNYGYTF.

The V gene is TRBV15, the J gene TRBJ2-7; 8 nucleotides line up with TRBD1. Germline CDR1 LNHNV, CDR2 YYDKDF (reference sequence). This CDR3 is 17 amino acids long. The V gene end was trimmed by 0 bases and the J gene end by 7 bases; junction bases not matched to a gene: 14. CDR3 residues: CATSRDRPRTGMNEQYF. CDR3 DNA: TGTGCCACCAGCAGAGATCGACCCCGGACAGGGATGAATGAGCAGTACTTC. The whole variable domain, filled in from reference TRBV15 and TRBJ2-7, reads DAMVIQNPRYQVTQFGKPVTLSCSQTLNHNVMYWYQQKSSQAPKLLFHYYDKDFNNEADTPDNFQSRRPNTSFCFLDIRSPGLGDTAMYLCATSRDRPRTGMNEQYFGPGTRLTVT.

The chain couples TRBV11-1 to TRBJ1-2; 9 nucleotides align to TRBD1. V trimming: 5 bases; J trimming: 7 bases; junction bases outside the gene matches: 8. CDR1 SGHAT and CDR2 FQDESV come from the germline V gene (reference sequence). This CDR3 spans 14 amino acids. CDR3 sequence reads: CASSQDRGKRGYTF. The CDR3 region has the DNA TGTGCCAGCAGCCAAGACAGGGGGAAGCGTGGCTACACCTTC.

V and J are TRBV2 and TRBJ2-7, with D tentatively TRBD1 (5 bases). Germline V gene sequence: CDR1 SNHLY, CDR2 FYNNEI. V was shortened by 3 bases and J by 7 bases, with 25 bases between the two germline ends. This CDR3 has 17 amino acids. The CDR3 loop is CASSDFTGRDIPREQYF. The CDR3 nucleotides are TGTGCCAGCAGTGATTTCACAGGCCGTGACATCCCTAGGGAGCAGTACTTC.

The rearrangement links TRBV30 to TRBJ2-3; D may be TRBD2 (6 bases). Deletions cut 5 bases from V and 1 base from J, with 13 bases between. CDR1 is GTSNPN, CDR2 SVGIG, per germline (reference sequence). This CDR3 comprises 14 residues. DNA for the CDR3: TGTGCCTGGGCGGGGAGCTGGGGCACAGATACGCAGTATTTT. This encodes CAWAGSWGTDTQYF.

The V and J genes are TRBV18 and TRBJ2-2; 9 bases match TRBD2. The CDR3 contains 16 residues. Germline V lookup: CDR1 KGHSH, CDR2 LQKENI. After removal of 1 base from V and 6 bases from J, the junction contained 6 bases not matched to a gene. CDR3 sequence reads: CASSPRRGGSAGELFF. CDR3 DNA: TGTGCCAGCTCACCACGGCGGGGGGGCAGCGCCGGGGAGCTGTTTTTT.

This clone was seen a few times. This chain uses TRBV7-9 with TRBJ2-5; a possible D gene is TRBD2 (5 bases). V lost 5 bases and J lost 7, with 11 bases in between. Germline V gene data show CDR1 as SEHNR and CDR2 as FQNEAQ (reference sequence). There are 12 residues in the CDR3. CDR3 amino acids: CASSQLEGTQYF. The CDR3 DNA reads TGTGCCAGCAGCCAACTCGAGGGGACCCAGTACTTC.

This chain joins TRBV5-6 and TRBJ1-4, with 7 bases that match TRBD1. Germline V gene sequence: CDR1 SGHDT, CDR2 YYEEEE. This CDR3 comprises 16 residues. The V gene end was trimmed by 4 bases and the J gene end by 7 bases; junction bases not matched to a gene: 13. CDR3 loop: CASSGAWTGFSEKLFF. CDR3 sequence (DNA): TGTGCCAGCAGCGGCGCTTGGACAGGTTTTAGTGAAAAACTGTTTTTT.

J is TRBJ1-4 and V is TRBV6-1; D uncertain. The germline V and J ends were trimmed by 2 bases and 6 bases, with 7 bases remaining between them. Germline V gene lookup returns CDR1 MNHNS and CDR2 SASEGT. This CDR3 is built from 13 residues. The DNA of the CDR3 is TGTGCCAGCAGTGAATATCTGGATGAAAAACTGTTTTTT. Translation gives CASSEYLDEKLFF.